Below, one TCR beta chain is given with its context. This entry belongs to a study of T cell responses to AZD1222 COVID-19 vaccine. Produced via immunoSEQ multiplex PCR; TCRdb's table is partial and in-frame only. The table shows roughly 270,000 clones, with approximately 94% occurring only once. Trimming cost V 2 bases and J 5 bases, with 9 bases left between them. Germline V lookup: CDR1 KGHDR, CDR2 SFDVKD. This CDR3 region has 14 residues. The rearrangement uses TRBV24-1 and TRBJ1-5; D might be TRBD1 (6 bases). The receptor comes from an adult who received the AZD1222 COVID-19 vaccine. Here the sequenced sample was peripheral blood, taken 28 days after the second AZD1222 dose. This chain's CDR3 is CATSDSPGDQPQHF. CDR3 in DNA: TGTGCCACCAGTGATTCTCCAGGGGATCAGCCCCAGCATTTT.